The clone carrying this T cell receptor beta chain was counted ten times or more. This entry belongs to a study of T-cell reconstitution after alpha-beta-depleted transplantation in children. The TCRbeta library incorporated unique molecular identifiers. One entry per CDR3 protein, called by TCRdb with MiXCR from the PCR reads. The sample has approximately 210,000 distinct CDR3 sequences, approximately 14% seen once; the top ten hold over 10%. Germline CDR1 is SQVTM and CDR2 is ANQGSEA. V was cut by 3 bases and J by 2 bases, with 5 bases left in between. The CDR3 spans 11 residues. The source was PBMCs from the stem cell graft donor, collected from the stem cell graft. This TCR derives from a human donor who donated a stem cell graft to a child with acute lymphoblastic leukemia. The V call is TRBV29-1, the J call TRBJ2-7; D is uncertain. The CDR3 DNA is TGCAGCGTTGACACCACCTACGAGCAGTACTTC. Encoded protein: CSVDTTYEQYF.